The 6 T cell receptor beta chains below were found in one sample sequenced in a study of cytomegalovirus exposure and HLA in healthy donors. A multiplex PCR was run with 60 Vbeta primers and 13 Jbeta primers. The repertoire was sequenced with immunoSEQ multiplex PCR; TCRdb's copy has only in-frame clones and lacks some. The sample carries approximately 100,000 clones, over 70% recorded once. Sequenced: PBMCs. These receptors were taken from a man aged 50-60 years in good health and CMV-seropositive.

This clone has just one count. This chain joins TRBV27 and TRBJ2-7; TRBD2 aligns across 9 bases. J gave up 2 bases and V 3 bases, and 5 bases lay outside the gene matches. The CDR3 has 15 residues. Germline values: CDR1 MNHEY, CDR2 SMNVEV (reference sequence). CDR3 in amino acids: CASSFGAGGTYEQYF. In DNA form, the CDR3 reads TGTGCCAGCAGTTTTGGAGCGGGGGGAACCTACGAGCAGTACTTC.

The chain is built from TRBV7-7 and TRBJ1-3; D not certain. Gene TRBJ2-2 matches the end of the DNA better, so the J call may be wrong. The CDR3 spans 12 residues. Germline CDR1 is SSHAT and CDR2 is FNYEAQ (reference sequence). The CDR3 here is CASSFTPGELFF. CDR3 sequence (DNA): TGTGCCAGCAGCTTTACCCCCGGGGAGCTGTTTTTT.

The chain links TRBV28 to TRBJ2-1, with 13 bases aligning to TRBD2. The CDR3 totals 15 residues. Losses at the gene ends were 6 bases for V and 8 bases for J; bases not matched to a gene: 7. From germline, CDR1 is MDHEN and CDR2 SYDVKM. This CDR3 is CASRPTSGRGHEQFF. CDR3 DNA sequence: TGTGCCAGCAGGCCAACTAGCGGGAGGGGCCATGAGCAGTTCTTC.

The rearrangement joins TRBV6-4 to TRBJ2-3; a weak D match, TRBD2 (6 bases). Germline V gene sequence: CDR1 MRHNA, CDR2 SNTAGT. The CDR3 extends over 15 amino acids. Trimming removed 0 bases from V and 3 bases from J, with 10 bases in between. CDR3 DNA: TGTGCCAGCAGTGACTCGAACGGGGGAACAGATACGCAGTATTTT. It is translated as CASSDSNGGTDTQYF.

V usage is TRBV7-9 and J usage is TRBJ1-4; D call uncertain. The ends were cut back, 3 bases at V and 6 bases at J, with 8 bases in the middle. The V gene's germline CDR1 is SEHNR and CDR2 FQNEAQ (reference sequence). The CDR3 has 13 residues. For the CDR3, the DNA is TGTGCCAGCAGCTTGGTCAGCGATGAAAAACTGTTTTTT. Residues: CASSLVSDEKLFF. Complete variable domain (other parts from reference TRBV7-9 and TRBJ1-4): DTGVSQNPRHKITKRGQNVTFRCDPISEHNRLYWYRQTLGQGPEFLTYFQNEAQLEKSRLLSDRFSAERPKGSFSTLEIQRTEQGDSAMYLCASSLVSDEKLFFGSGTQLSVL.

The chain couples TRBV28 to TRBJ2-4; 14 bases map to TRBD2. After removal of 5 bases from V and 1 base from J, the junction contained 10 bases not matched to a gene. Looked up from germline, CDR1 is MDHEN and CDR2 is SYDVKM. This CDR3 comprises 19 residues. CDR3 sequence reads: CASSPGLAGGFVAKNIQYF. The CDR3 nucleotides read TGTGCCAGCAGTCCCGGACTAGCGGGAGGTTTCGTGGCCAAAAACATTCAGTACTTC.